These 5 T cell receptor beta chains came from one sample sequenced in a study of T cell responses to AZD1222 COVID-19 vaccine (dated by TCRdb to about 2021). Preparation of the library involved the immunoSEQ multiplex PCR assay. TCRdb carries this immuneACCESS record with in-frame sequences only. Its versions omit some clonotypes, under half of them owing to an unresolved V gene in the studies checked, with the rest unexplained. This sample lists some 130,000 clones; 85% to 90% were detected once. The ten top clones hold under 25% of the sample. Taken with the paper, the label for time point translates to: baseline before first vaccination. The sequencing here drew on peripheral blood, taken on day 0 of AZD1222 vaccination. These receptors came from an adult in good health.

The chain employs TRBV7-8 and TRBJ1-3; D is perhaps TRBD1 (5 bases). CDR1 and CDR2 from the germline V gene are SGHVS and FQNEAQ. This CDR3 spans 16 amino acids. Trimming removed 7 bases at V and 4 bases at J, with 20 bases between. This CDR3 reads CASNLDSQRPGNTIYF. The CDR3 DNA follows: TGTGCCAGCAACCTAGACAGCCAACGACCCGGAAACACCATATATTTT.

This clone was detected a few times. This rearrangement joins TRBV7-8 to TRBJ2-7, with D possibly called TRBD1 or TRBD2 (5 bases each). This CDR3 comprises 14 residues. Germline lookup yields CDR1 SGHVS and CDR2 FQNEAQ. V was trimmed by 4 bases and J by 6 bases, leaving 16 bases between them. DNA for the CDR3: TGTGCCAGCAGCTCTGACGAGGGGATCCTCGAGCAGTACTTC. Amino acids: CASSSDEGILEQYF.

CDR3 in DNA: TGTGCCAGCAGCCAAGAATGGGGAAGTAACGGCTACACCTTC. It is translated as CASSQEWGSNGYTF. The J gene is TRBJ1-2, the V gene TRBV14; no clear D. The germline V gene encodes CDR1 SGHDN and CDR2 FVKESK. Trimming took off 0 bases at V and 8 bases at J, with 13 bases between the two ends. This CDR3 has 14 residues. Full variable domain (rest looked up from reference TRBV14 and TRBJ1-2): EAGVTQFPSHSVIEKGQTVTLRCDPISGHDNLYWYRRVMGKEIKFLLHFVKESKQDESGMPNNRFLAERTGGTYSTLKVQPAELEDSGVYFCASSQEWGSNGYTFGSGTRLTVV.

V usage is TRBV30 and J usage is TRBJ1-2, with unresolved D. CDR1 and CDR2 from the germline V gene are GTSNPN and SVGIG (reference sequence). CDR3 size: 14 residues. V lost 3 bases to trimming and J lost 2 bases, with 13 bases between them. The CDR3 spells CAWSPVWINYGYTF. The CDR3 DNA is TGTGCCTGGAGCCCTGTTTGGATCAACTATGGCTACACCTTC.

This clone was counted a few times. The rearrangement joins TRBV12-3 or TRBV12-4 to TRBJ1-2; D is unresolved. V gave up 6 bases and J gave up 4 bases, with 9 bases separating them. This CDR3 region has 12 residues. For the CDR3, the DNA is TGTGCCAGCAGAGCAGATGTCTATGGCTACACCTTC. Encoded protein: CASRADVYGYTF.